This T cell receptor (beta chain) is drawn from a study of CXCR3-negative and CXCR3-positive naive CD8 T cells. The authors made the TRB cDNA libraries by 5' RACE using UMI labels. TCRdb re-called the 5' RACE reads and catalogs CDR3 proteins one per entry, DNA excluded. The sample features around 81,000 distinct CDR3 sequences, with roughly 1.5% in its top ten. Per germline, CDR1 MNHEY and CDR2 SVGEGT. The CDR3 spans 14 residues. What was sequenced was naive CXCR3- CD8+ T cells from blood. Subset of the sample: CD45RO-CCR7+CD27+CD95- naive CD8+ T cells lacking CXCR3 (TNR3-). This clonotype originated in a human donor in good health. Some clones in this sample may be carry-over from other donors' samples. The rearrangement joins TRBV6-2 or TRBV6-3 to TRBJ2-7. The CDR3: CASNEITGKSEQYF.